This TCR beta chain is from a study of blood T cell repertoires in COVID-19. Measured with immunoSEQ multiplex PCR; TCRdb has only the in-frame clones, and not every one. The table includes 150,000 to 200,000 clones, around four fifths detected once. CDR3 length: 15 residues. V was trimmed by 0 bases and J by 2 bases, leaving 10 bases between them. Looked up from germline, CDR1 is LNHDA and CDR2 is SQIVND (reference sequence). This receptor was identified in a man aged 35 to 55 who had recovered from COVID-19. The chain joins TRBV19 to TRBJ1-2; no clear D gene. The specimen sequenced was PBMCs or T cells enriched from blood (not recorded which). The CDR3 DNA is TGTGCCAGTAGTATAGATCGTGACGGGAACTATGGCTACACCTTC. As protein: CASSIDRDGNYGYTF.